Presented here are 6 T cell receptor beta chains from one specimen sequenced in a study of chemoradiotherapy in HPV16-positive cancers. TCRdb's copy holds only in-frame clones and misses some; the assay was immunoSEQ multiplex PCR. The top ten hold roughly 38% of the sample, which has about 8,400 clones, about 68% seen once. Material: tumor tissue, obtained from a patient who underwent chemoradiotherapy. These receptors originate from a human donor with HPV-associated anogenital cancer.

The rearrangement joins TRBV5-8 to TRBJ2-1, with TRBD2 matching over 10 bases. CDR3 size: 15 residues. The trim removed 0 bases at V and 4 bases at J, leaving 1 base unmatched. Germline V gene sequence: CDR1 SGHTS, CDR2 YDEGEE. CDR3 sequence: CASSLGLAGYNEQFF. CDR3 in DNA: TGTGCCAGCAGCTTGGGACTAGCGGGTTACAATGAGCAGTTCTTC.

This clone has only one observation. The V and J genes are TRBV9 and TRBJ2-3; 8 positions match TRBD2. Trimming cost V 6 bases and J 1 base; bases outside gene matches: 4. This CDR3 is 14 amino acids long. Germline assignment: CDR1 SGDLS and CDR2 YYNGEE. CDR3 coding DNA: TGTGCCAGCACCGAGACTAGCGGCACAGATACGCAGTATTTT. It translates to CASTETSGTDTQYF. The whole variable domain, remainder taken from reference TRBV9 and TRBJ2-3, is DSGVTQTPKHLITATGQRVTLRCSPRSGDLSVYWYQQSLDQGLQFLIQYYNGEERAKGNILERFSAQQFPDLHSELNLSSLELGDSALYFCASTETSGTDTQYFGPGTRLTVL.

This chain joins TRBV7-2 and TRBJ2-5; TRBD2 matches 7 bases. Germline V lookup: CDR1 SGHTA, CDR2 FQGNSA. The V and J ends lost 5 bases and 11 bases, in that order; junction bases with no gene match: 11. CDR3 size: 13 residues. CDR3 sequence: CASSASGGREQYF. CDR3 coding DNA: TGTGCCAGCAGCGCTAGCGGAGGTCGGGAGCAGTACTTC.

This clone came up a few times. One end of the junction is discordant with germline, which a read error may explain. CDR3 loop: CASSPDGRGQIF. DNA of the CDR3: TGTGCCAGCAGCCCCGATGGTCGGGGGCAAATCTTC. The genes are TRBV28 and TRBJ2-1, with D perhaps matching TRBD1 or TRBD2 (6 bases each). Per germline, CDR1 MDHEN and CDR2 SYDVKM. There are 12 residues in the CDR3.

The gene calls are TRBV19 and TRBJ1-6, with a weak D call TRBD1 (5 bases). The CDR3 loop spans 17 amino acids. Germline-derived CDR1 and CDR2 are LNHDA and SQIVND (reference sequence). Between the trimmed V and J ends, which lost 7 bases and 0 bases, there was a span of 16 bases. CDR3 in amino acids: CASTPQGLGSYNSPLHF. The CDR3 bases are TGTGCCAGTACCCCCCAGGGACTAGGCTCCTATAATTCACCCCTCCACTTT.

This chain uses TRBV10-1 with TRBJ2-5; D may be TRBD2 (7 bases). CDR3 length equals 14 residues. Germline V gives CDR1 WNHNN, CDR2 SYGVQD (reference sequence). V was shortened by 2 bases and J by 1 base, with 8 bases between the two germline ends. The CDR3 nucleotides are TGCGCCAGCAGTGAGCGGGGGGCCCAAGAGACCCAGTACTTC. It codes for CASSERGAQETQYF.